The clone carrying this T cell receptor beta chain turned up a few times. Its antigen is not identified. The sample is drawn from a study of post-analysis software for immune sequencing data. Whole-study context: Relapsing-remitting, secondary progressive and progressive-relapsing forms made up the multiple sclerosis disease courses. General observations from the study: Controls showed lower frequencies than patients for roughly 5 TRBV segments, and TRBV5-6, TRBV5-1 and TRBV20-1 were among these. Controls' normalized Chao1 diversity significantly exceeded that of multiple sclerosis patients. Co-batched samples clustered tightly together by F measure.

The CDR3 totals 13 residues. Germline-derived CDR1 and CDR2 are MNHEY and SVGAGI. V was clipped by 2 bases and J by 5 bases, with 8 bases between them. The authors incorporated unique molecular identifiers into the TCR beta cDNA libraries. Once roughly 0.9 to 11 million T cells were used, a few hundred thousand cDNA molecules resulted. TCRdb analysed the PCR reads with MiXCR anew, one entry per CDR3 protein. The sample carries 500,000 to 600,000 distinct CDR3 sequences, 44% recorded once. The TCR originated in a girl aged 5 to 17 with multiple sclerosis. The rearrangement uses TRBV6-5 and TRBJ2-3; D gene unclear. Material for sequencing was blood. Here the CDR3 DNA reads TGTGCCAGCAGTTACAGGAATAGAGATACGCAGTATTTT. Protein sequence: CASSYRNRDTQYF.